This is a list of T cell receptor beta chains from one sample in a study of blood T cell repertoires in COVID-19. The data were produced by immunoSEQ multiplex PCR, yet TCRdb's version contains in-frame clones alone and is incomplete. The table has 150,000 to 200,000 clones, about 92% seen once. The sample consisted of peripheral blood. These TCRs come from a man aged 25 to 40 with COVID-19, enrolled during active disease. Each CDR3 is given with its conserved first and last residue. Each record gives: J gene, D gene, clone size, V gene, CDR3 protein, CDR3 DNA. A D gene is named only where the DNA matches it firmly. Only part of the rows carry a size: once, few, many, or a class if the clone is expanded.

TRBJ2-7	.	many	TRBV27	CASSFIGGYYEQYF	TGTGCCAGCAGTTTTATAGGAGGCTACTACGAGCAGTACTTC
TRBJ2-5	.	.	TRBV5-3	CARSLGRAEETQYF	TGTGCCAGAAGCTTGGGCAGGGCTGAAGAGACCCAGTACTTC
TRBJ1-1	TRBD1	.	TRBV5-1	CASSPGQGGVDTEAFF	TGCGCCAGCAGCCCGGGACAGGGAGGTGTAGACACTGAAGCTTTCTTT
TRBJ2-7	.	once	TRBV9	CASSVTEGPYEQYF	TGTGCCAGCAGCGTCACGGAGGGCCCCTACGAGCAGTACTTC
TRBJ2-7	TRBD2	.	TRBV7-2	CASRLTSGSFYEQYF	TGTGCCAGCAGGCTGACTAGCGGGAGTTTTTACGAGCAGTACTTC
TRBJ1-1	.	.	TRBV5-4	CASSLIQRETEAFF	TGTGCCAGCAGCTTAATACAGAGGGAGACTGAAGCTTTCTTT
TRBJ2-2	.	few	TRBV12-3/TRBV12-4	CAARLKGTGELFF	TGTGCCGCGCGGCTAAAAGGCACCGGGGAGCTGTTTTTT
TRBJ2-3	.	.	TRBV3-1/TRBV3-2	CASSHFGDTQYF	TGTGCCAGCAGCCATTTCGGAGATACGCAGTATTTT
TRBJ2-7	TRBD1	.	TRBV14	CASSQVGQRYYEQYF	TGTGCCAGCAGCCAAGTGGGACAGCGCTATTACGAGCAGTACTTC
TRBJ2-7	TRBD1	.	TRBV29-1	CSVELRQGAKEQYF	TGCAGCGTTGAATTGCGACAGGGGGCGAAGGAGCAGTACTTC
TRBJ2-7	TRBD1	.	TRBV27	CASREGQGGSEQYF	TGTGCCAGCAGGGAGGGACAGGGGGGAAGCGAGCAGTACTTC
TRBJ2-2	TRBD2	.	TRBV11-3	CASSLVVSGRTGELFF	TGTGCCAGCAGTTTAGTGGTTAGCGGGAGAACCGGGGAGCTGTTTTTT
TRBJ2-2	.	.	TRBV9	CASSGVSEAGELFF	TGTGCCAGCAGCGGAGTTTCGGAGGCTGGGGAGCTGTTTTTT
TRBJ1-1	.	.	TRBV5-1	CASSLFRNTEAFF	TGCGCCAGCAGCTTGTTCAGGAACACTGAAGCTTTCTTT
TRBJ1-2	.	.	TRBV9	CASSVSTGSWDYGYTF	TGTGCCAGCAGCGTGAGCACAGGGTCGTGGGACTATGGCTACACCTTC